A single TCR beta chain is shown here with its context. Which antigen it targets is not known. There are no base qualities to consult, and no much larger clone falls within one base. The germline V gene supplies CDR1 KGHSH and CDR2 LQKENI. The germline ends are 14 bases apart after V is trimmed by 3 bases and J by 2 bases. Including cysteine and phenylalanine, the CDR3 has 15 amino acids. Only the CDR3 DNA stays, 45 bases, in frame from base 1. The cohort consisted of fewer than 700 healthy bone marrow donors. Cohort members were all nominally healthy when sampled, although unrecorded immune exposures were likely present. The donor tested CMV seronegative, placing the donor among the approximately 400 seronegative members of the cohort. A peripheral blood sample was provided by each donor, and peripheral blood mononuclear cells were used for TCR beta sequencing. Genomic DNA extraction from the blood cell samples was performed with the Qiagen DNeasy Blood Extraction Kit.

The library was generated by the immunoSEQ multiplex PCR assay. The multiplex PCR relied on a mix of 60 forward primers for TCR Vbeta segments and 13 reverse primers for TCR Jbeta segments. A multiplex PCR assay on genomic DNA amplified the CDR3 region of rearranged TCR beta genes. The Illumina HiSeq System was used to sequence the amplified TCR beta libraries as 87-base-pair reads. On the authors' methods: Across the 700 or so repertoires, a later analysis counted 75 million to 90 million unique TCR beta chains, roughly 11 million of which were shared by at least two donors. Raw reads were error-corrected and collapsed into unique sequences by a nearest-neighbor algorithm in which closely related sequences were merged to remove PCR and sequencing errors. Alignment of CDR3 sequences to IMGT reference sequences was used to assign V, D and J gene segments. Each retained sequence needed at least a six-nucleotide match to both a V gene segment and a J gene segment. Rearrangements were called productive when the CDR3 lacked stop codons and stayed in frame with V and J; all others were non-productive. Following IMGT convention, CDR3 was defined as the stretch from the second conserved V-encoded cysteine to the conserved J-encoded phenylalanine. In an earlier analysis of around 570 of the donors, sequences lacking an unambiguous match to a single V gene segment were excluded. An earlier analysis of around 600 of the donors classified V segments as functional when productive rearrangements were above 56.7% and as segregating when the standard deviation between donors was above 5%. A statistical classification framework was built to diagnose cytomegalovirus status from the catalog of TCR beta chain sequences. V and J gene assignment, in a later analysis, came from comparing TCR nucleotide sequences with IMGT/GENE-DB human TR gene sequences. A later analysis assigned CDR3 sequences and most-parsimonious VDJ recombination scenarios with the TCRdist pipeline. In a later analysis, each TCR beta chain was defined by its CDR3 amino acid sequence together with its V-gene family, and reads without a unique V-gene family were excluded. In a later analysis, approximately 590 highly shared, low-generation-probability nucleotide sequences were removed to address suspected cross-contamination and a sequencing artifact. In a later analysis, a clonal expansion index for each public chain was calculated from normalized within-repertoire ranks of inferred template counts. Generation probabilities in a later analysis came from a VDJ recombination model fitted to out-of-frame rearrangements, and those results were checked against IGoR. A later analysis scored TCR-TCR, TCR-HLA and TCR-CMV co-occurrence with hypergeometric tests, applying a repertoire-size bias correction to TCR pairs. In a later analysis, false discovery rates were estimated by permuting HLA or CMV assignments 20 times. In a later analysis, co-occurring TCRs were grouped using DBSCAN, with TCRdist sequence similarity added in when clustering inside HLA-allele-positive subsets. For co-occurrence clustering, repertoires with fewer than 30,000 or more than 120,000 public chains were excluded, along with several repertoires with anomalous nucleotide sharing. TCRdb limited this immuneACCESS table to in-frame rearrangements with V and J called. A share of clones is missing; checked studies link under half to unresolved V genes, and the rest is unexplained. V and J calls and clone size are as listed in that table; D and trimming were resolved from the DNA. This sample is represented by roughly 120,000 clones; approximately 8.7% of them were singletons. 5.5% of the sample is taken by the ten largest.

This sample was taken from a study of cytomegalovirus exposure and HLA in healthy donors (dated by TCRdb to the late 2010s). Context from the whole study: According to an earlier analysis of a few hundred of the donors, roughly 180 million T cells yielded some 110 million unique TCR beta sequences and roughly 280 Gb of sequence data. Around 320 gigabases of sequencing data and some 85 million unique TCR sequences were included in an early release covering around 600 HLA-typed donors. The genetic ancestry cluster associated with self-reported Caucasian donors included 65% to 90% of the approximately 410 genotyped donors. The study aimed to test whether signatures of past pathogen exposure could be identified by cataloging public T cell receptors. The study profiled the T cell repertoires of hundreds of subjects by immunosequencing and related them to cytomegalovirus serostatus. Besides the first cohort of roughly 700 subjects, a separate validation cohort made up of over 100 different subjects was used. To predict cytomegalovirus infection status, the study combined high-throughput TCR immunosequencing, statistical association of individual TCRs with disease status, and machine learning. A later analysis re-analyzed previously published TCR beta repertoires from 660 or so donors and added high-resolution HLA genotyping to study TCR occurrence patterns. Rather than drawing on any new phenotypic data, the later analysis identified candidate immune exposures from TCR beta sequences and the way those sequences occurred across donors. In an earlier analysis of 587 of the donors, high-throughput TCR beta sequencing was used to judge whether each TCR beta V gene segment behaved as functional or pseudogenic. Donor age, sex, ethnicity and CMV serostatus were collected together with the repertoire data. Genome-wide SNP genotypes for about 65% of the 666 donors were used in a later genetic analysis, which treated that subset as a discovery cohort. Every repertoire in the discovery cohort had been generated on one and the same sequencing platform. Both class I and class II loci were covered by HLA typing, at four-digit resolution. The number of typed donors differed by locus: about 620-640 for A, B, C, DRB1 and DQB1; 500 to 550 for DQA1; approximately 600 for DPA1; and about 450 for DPB1. About five DR-DQ haplotypes were handled as single units for association and clustering, since linkage in the cohort was strong. Among about 400 genotyped donors of the cohort, an average of approximately 240,000 unique TCR beta nucleotide sequences was sequenced per donor, of which about 19% were non-productive. General study outcomes and caveats: A few of the identified cytomegalovirus-associated TCR beta chains were confirmed in vitro to be specific for cytomegalovirus antigens. Across donors, most TCR sequences were observed very rarely, whereas some public TCRs were present in many individuals. When HLA alleles, especially DR and DQ, strongly co-occurred, TCR associations were difficult to assign to individual alleles. A further reported finding was that TCR beta sequences accurately predicted the HLA-A and HLA-B alleles for most subjects in the first cohort. In a later analysis, the rate of TCR association differed among HLA loci, with DRB1 alleles having the most associated TCRs and HLA-C alleles having the fewest. Roughly uniform sequencing depth across donors was assumed in presence/absence analyses, although this assumption may not hold. Linkage disequilibrium might explain the correlated functional status among segregating V segments, but an unknown experimental factor could not be excluded. In a later analysis, several top co-occurrence clusters were reported to appear linked to parvovirus B19, influenza, CMV and Epstein-Barr virus. At a false discovery rate of 0.05, a later analysis linked 16,951 TCR beta sequences to specific HLA alleles. An earlier analysis of around 500 of the donors showed that most TCR beta V segments appeared in productive rearrangements either about 87% or about 30% of the time, which broadly matched IMGT annotations. Because HLA typing was missing for some donors at each locus, association tests included only the typed subset. A later analysis found that most CMV-associated TCR beta chains appeared HLA-restricted, with HLA associations seemingly driven largely by CMV exposure. Because the 87-base-pair reads could not distinguish some IMGT-functional V segments, including TRBV6-2 and TRBV6-3, those segments were excluded. A later analysis found that HLA-associated TCR beta chains were more clonally expanded and had lower generation probabilities than equally common non-associated chains. CMV serostatus was the only immune exposure information available for the cohort. In a later genetic analysis, a missense DCLRE1C variant was associated with V-gene and J-gene trimming of TCR beta chains, and the association was replicated in an independent cohort. In the study, 150 to 200 TCR beta chains were listed as associated with cytomegalovirus. The earlier analysis of fewer than 750 of the donors excluded fewer than 20 rarely observed V segments, including chromosome 9 orphons, because counts were too low. In this cohort, only TCR beta chains were sequenced, and detectable features were limited by the absence of alpha or paired-chain data. The classifier was reported to diagnose cytomegalovirus status with high specificity and sensitivity in both the original and validation cohorts. According to the authors, the approach could potentially be generalized to other disease states and immunological phenotypes. A group of highly shared sequence variants was considered likely to be a technical artifact of the sequencing pipeline. In a later genetic analysis, fewer N-insertions in productive TCRs were reported among donors in an Asian-associated ancestry cluster than the roughly 700-donor mean.

Sequencing was performed on PBMCs. The chain was built from TRBV18 and TRBJ2-7; the D gene is possibly TRBD2, with 5 bases matching. The TCR comes from a man aged 40-49 years in good health and CMV-seronegative. The CDR3 here reads CASSPRLEGTYEQYF. The nucleotides are TGTGCCAGCTCACCGCGTTTAGAGGGAACCTACGAGCAGTACTTC. Outside the CDR3, residues come from the reference TRBV18 and TRBJ2-7 proteins, so the full variable domain is: NAGVMQNPRHLVRRRGQEARLRCSPMKGHSHVYWYRQLPEEGLKFMVYLQKENIIDESGMPKERFSAEFPKEGPSILRIQQVVRGDSAAYFCASSPRLEGTYEQYFGPGTRLTVT.